This T cell receptor (beta chain) was captured by sequencing in a study of human T cells and chemical hapten exposure. Time point noted: patch test 2, 6 weeks after DPC sensitization. Treatment indicated: therapeutic diphenylcyclopropenone sensitization with weekly scalp DPC. TCRdb re-called the RACE reads through MiXCR, storing one row per CDR3 protein. Of some 81,000 distinct CDR3 sequences listed, around a tenth are singletons. From germline, CDR1 is SGHAT and CDR2 FQNNGV. The germline V and J ends were trimmed by 7 bases and 6 bases, with 15 bases remaining between them. CDR3 size: 13 residues. This sequence was found in a young man with alopecia areata. Some clones in this sample may be carry-over from other donors' samples. The source material was whole blood, sampled in connection with sensitization to the hapten diphenylcyclopropenone (DPC). V is TRBV11-2 and J is TRBJ1-1; tentatively, D is TRBD1 (5 bases). The CDR3 loop reads CASKSQASAEAFF. The CDR3 DNA sequence: TGTGCCAGCAAGTCACAGGCGTCTGCTGAAGCTTTCTTT. The full variable domain, in which reference TRBV11-2 and TRBJ1-1 provide the parts outside the CDR3, is EAGVAQSPRYKIIEKRQSVAFWCNPISGHATLYWYQQILGQGPKLLIQFQNNGVVDDSQLPKDRFSAERLKGVDSTLKIQPAKLEDSAVYLCASKSQASAEAFFGQGTRLTVV.